The 9 T cell receptor beta chains reported below all come from one sample, sequenced in a study of naive and memory T cell subsets. The antigens for these receptors are not known. Study findings and constraints: Especially in CD8 cells, naive repertoires contained a few larger clonotypes, possibly CD45RA-re-expressing memory cells.

The beta constant-region primer was an equimolar mix of two oligonucleotides covering TRBC1 and TRBC2. The ligated cDNA underwent four PCR rounds using SP2 and nested alpha and beta constant-region primers. One entry per CDR3 protein, called by TCRdb with MiXCR from the UMI-ligation and nested PCR reads. This table holds 150,000 or so distinct CDR3 sequences, 20% to 25% found once. The sample was naive CD4+ T cells from blood. Receptors originate from a human donor in good health.

Only a few counts were recorded for this clonotype. V usage is TRBV7-2 and J usage is TRBJ2-1; a possible D gene is TRBD1 (6 bases). This CDR3 contains 12 residues. Germline loops: CDR1 SGHTA, CDR2 FQGNSA. Trimming stripped 3 bases from V and 9 bases from J, with 9 bases between. The CDR3 DNA reads as TGTGCCAGCAGCTTGGGCAGGGGTGAGCAGTTCTTC. Translated: CASSLGRGEQFF.

The chain uses TRBV7-8 and TRBJ2-1, with D perhaps matching TRBD1 (5 bases). Germline V gene lookup returns CDR1 SGHVS and CDR2 FQNEAQ. The V gene lost 3 bases and the J gene lost 7 bases, with 16 bases spanning the gap. The CDR3 runs to 15 residues. The CDR3 region has the DNA TGTGCCAGCAGCTTGTCCCTAGACAGCGTGAATGAGCAGTTCTTC. This gives the protein CASSLSLDSVNEQFF.

This clonotype has more than one count but fewer than ten. This chain joins TRBV6-5 and TRBJ2-1; 8 bases align to TRBD2. Trimming cost V 5 bases and J 8 bases; bases outside gene matches: 11. Looked up from germline, CDR1 is MNHEY and CDR2 is SVGAGI. The CDR3 runs 15 residues. CDR3 sequence reads: CASSRHAAGEDEQFF. In DNA, the CDR3 is TGTGCCAGCAGTCGACACGCAGCGGGAGAGGATGAGCAGTTCTTC.

The chain links TRBV27 to TRBJ2-1; D may be TRBD1 (5 bases). The CDR3 sequence is 15 residues long. Per the germline V gene, CDR1 is MNHEY and CDR2 is SMNVEV (reference sequence). The V end lost 2 bases, the J end lost 7 bases, and 15 bases lay between the germline ends. The CDR3 coding sequence is TGTGCCAGCAGTTTAAGCGTGGGGCCCTTAAATGAGCAGTTCTTC. Protein product: CASSLSVGPLNEQFF.

V gene TRBV10-3 combines with J gene TRBJ2-1, with D tentatively TRBD1 (5 bases). V was shortened by 0 bases and J by 5 bases, with 5 bases between the two germline ends. The CDR3 loop spans 13 amino acids. Germline CDR1 and CDR2: ENHRY and SYGVKD. The CDR3 DNA follows: TGTGCCATCAGTGAGTCGACAGACAATGAGCAGTTCTTC. It specifies CAISESTDNEQFF.

The rearrangement uses TRBV5-1 and TRBJ1-4, with TRBD1 identical over 7 bases. J lost 5 bases, V lost 1 base, and 2 bases had no gene match. Germline values: CDR1 SGHRS, CDR2 YFSETQ. The CDR3 totals 14 residues. The CDR3 DNA follows: TGCGCCAGCAGCTTGTTACAGGGGAATGAAAAACTGTTTTTT. It specifies CASSLLQGNEKLFF.

The J gene is TRBJ2-7, the V gene TRBV20-1; tentatively, D is TRBD1 (6 bases). Between the trimmed V and J ends, which lost 3 bases and 4 bases, there was a span of 13 bases. The CDR3 loop spans 13 amino acids. The germline V gene has CDR1 DFQATT and CDR2 SNEGSKA (reference sequence). The CDR3 protein is CSARPPQGYEQYF. The CDR3 DNA reads TGCAGTGCTAGGCCGCCACAGGGATACGAGCAGTACTTC.

This clonotype came up a few times. The J gene is TRBJ1-5, the V gene TRBV18; D is ambiguous. In germline, CDR1 is KGHSH, CDR2 LQKENI. V dropped 3 bases and J dropped 2 bases, with 5 bases sitting between them. The CDR3 extends over 13 amino acids. In nucleotides, the CDR3 is TGTGCCAGCTCACCGAGTGGCAATCAGCCCCAGCATTTT. As protein: CASSPSGNQPQHF.

The rearrangement links TRBV5-1 to TRBJ2-7; D may be TRBD1 (6 bases). There are 13 residues in the CDR3. The germline CDR1 and CDR2 sequences are SGHRS and YFSETQ. Trimming pared 4 bases from V and 4 bases from J, leaving 12 bases between. CDR3 bases: TGCGCCAGCAGCCCGGGACACCAATACGAGCAGTACTTC. Protein sequence: CASSPGHQYEQYF.